A selection of T cell receptor beta chains follows, all from one sample in a study of CD8 T cells in Susac syndrome. TCRdb independently ran MiXCR on the immunoSEQ multiplex PCR reads; one entry per CDR3 protein. The sample shows about 53,000 distinct CDR3 sequences, 95% of them seen only once. Sequenced: CD8+ T cells from PBMCs. These receptors all stem from a human donor with Susac syndrome. CDR3s include the opening cysteine and the closing phenylalanine or tryptophan. D genes are given only for firm matches. Clone size is given for some rows only: seen once, a few or many times, or a class if the clone is expanded.

size	J	D	V	DNA	CDR3
NA	TRBJ1-5	NA	TRBV12-3/TRBV12-4	TGTGCCAGCAGTTTAAACAGGGGCAATCAGCCCCAGCATTTT	CASSLNRGNQPQHF
NA	TRBJ2-2	TRBD1	TRBV18	TGTGCCAGCTCACCGGGACAGCGTAACACCGGGGAGCTGTTTTTT	CASSPGQRNTGELFF
NA	TRBJ2-7	NA	TRBV6-2/TRBV6-3	TGTGCCAGCGGTGACCGGGGAGACTACGTTGTGCAGTACTTC	CASGDRGDYVVQYF
NA	TRBJ1-1	NA	TRBV18	TGTGCCAGCTCCCGGCAGGCAGGCTTAGGCACTGAAGCTTTCTTT	CASSRQAGLGTEAFF
NA	TRBJ1-2	NA	TRBV30	TGTGCCTGGAGTTTCTCTAACTATGGCTACACCTTC	CAWSFSNYGYTF
NA	TRBJ2-5	NA	TRBV9	TGTGCCAGCAGCGCTGGGACAAACGGGTTTGAGACCCAGTACTTC	CASSAGTNGFETQYF
NA	TRBJ1-5	NA	TRBV5-1	TGCGCCAGCAGCCCGGGCGGTTCGGGTCAGCCCCAGCATTTT	CASSPGGSGQPQHF
NA	TRBJ2-3	NA	TRBV12-3/TRBV12-4	TGTGCCAGCAGTTATCAGGTGATAGATACGCAGTATTTT	CASSYQVIDTQYF
NA	TRBJ2-3	NA	TRBV11-2	TGTGCCAGCAGCTTTGGGTGGGGGCACACAGATACGCAGTATTTT	CASSFGWGHTDTQYF
NA	TRBJ2-1	TRBD1	TRBV5-4	TGTGCCAGCAGCTTGGGGGACAGCGAGAATGGGCAGTTCTTC	CASSLGDSENGQFF
NA	TRBJ2-5	NA	TRBV2	TGTGCCAGCACGTTGTTGGGAGAGACCCAGTACTTC	CASTLLGETQYF
NA	TRBJ2-7	TRBD1	TRBV29-1	TGCAGCGTTGAAGGTTTGGGACAGGGGGCGCGATACGAGCAGTACTTC	CSVEGLGQGARYEQYF
NA	TRBJ2-1	TRBD2	TRBV27	TGTGCCAGCAGTCTAATAGCGGGGAGCTCCTACAATGAGCAGTTCTTC	CASSLIAGSSYNEQFF
NA	TRBJ1-5	TRBD1	TRBV20-1	TGCAGTGCTAGACCGGCCGGGACAGGGGTCGGCGATCAGCCCCAGCATTTT	CSARPAGTGVGDQPQHF
NA	TRBJ2-1	NA	TRBV14	TGTGCCAGCAGCCATTGGGGGCAATACAATGAGCAGTTCTTC	CASSHWGQYNEQFF
NA	TRBJ1-4	TRBD1	TRBV9	TGTGCCAGCACCGGGACAGATAATGAAAAACTGTTTTTT	CASTGTDNEKLFF
NA	TRBJ2-1	NA	TRBV7-6	TGTGCCAGCAGCTTAGGGCTAGCGATGAATGAGCAGTTCTTC	CASSLGLAMNEQFF
NA	TRBJ2-3	NA	TRBV6-5	TGTGCCAGCAGTTACCACTACAGCACAGATACGCAGTATTTT	CASSYHYSTDTQYF
once	TRBJ2-1	TRBD2	TRBV19	TGTGCCAGTACTTGGACTAGCGGGGGGGATGAGCAGTTCTTC	CASTWTSGGDEQFF
NA	TRBJ2-1	NA	TRBV20-1	TGCAGTGCTATGGAGGGCCATAGGCAGTTCTTC	CSAMEGHRQFF
NA	TRBJ2-6	NA	TRBV7-9	TGTGCCAGCAGCTTAGAATTTGGGAAAACCTCTGGGGCCAACGTCCTGACTTTC	CASSLEFGKTSGANVLTF
NA	TRBJ2-7	NA	TRBV30	TGTGCCTGGAGTGTGGGTAGCGGAACCTACGAGCAGTACTTC	CAWSVGSGTYEQYF
NA	TRBJ2-1	NA	TRBV10-3	TGTGCCATCAGTGAGCACACAGGGACCCCCTACAATGAGCAGTTCTTC	CAISEHTGTPYNEQFF
NA	TRBJ2-5	NA	TRBV9	TGTGCCAGCAGCGTCTGGGACCGCCAAGAGACCCAGTACTTC	CASSVWDRQETQYF
NA	TRBJ1-1	NA	TRBV5-4	TGTGCCAGCAGCTATGGACGAACTGAAGCTTTCTTT	CASSYGRTEAFF
few	TRBJ2-6	NA	TRBV23-1	TGCGCCAGCAGTCAATACGGGTTGGTGGGTTCTGGGGCCAACGTCCTGACTTTC	CASSQYGLVGSGANVLTF
NA	TRBJ2-1	TRBD2	TRBV3-1	TGTGCCAGCAGCCCCGGGGTAGCGGGGTTAAGCTCCTACAATGAGCAGTTCTTC	CASSPGVAGLSSYNEQFF
NA	TRBJ2-2	NA	TRBV15	TGTGCCACCAGCAGAGCTGTGGGGGGTAACACCGGGGAGCTGTTTTTT	CATSRAVGGNTGELFF
NA	TRBJ2-1	NA	TRBV4-3	TGCGCCAGCAGCCGGCTGACGAGGGACGGAGCCGGTGGGGATGAGCAGTTCTTC	CASSRLTRDGAGGDEQFF
few	TRBJ1-1	NA	TRBV9	TGTGCCAGCAGCGTTGGGGAGACTGAAGCTTTCTTT	CASSVGETEAFF
NA	TRBJ1-1	NA	TRBV5-4	TGTGCCAGCAGCCGGAGAGAAAACACTGAAGCTTTCTTT	CASSRRENTEAFF
NA	TRBJ1-2	NA	TRBV12-3/TRBV12-4	TGTGCCAGCAGTTTAGCGCTCCGGGTCACCTTC	CASSLALRVTF
once	TRBJ1-2	NA	TRBV25-1	TGTGCCAGCAGTGAAGGGGATGGCTACACCTTC	CASSEGDGYTF
NA	TRBJ2-5	NA	TRBV5-1	TGCGCCAGCAGCTTACGAGGGGCTCAAGAGACCCAGTACTTC	CASSLRGAQETQYF
NA	TRBJ2-7	NA	TRBV29-1	TGCAGCGTTGAAGATGGGGCTCTTCCATCCTACGAGCAGTACTTC	CSVEDGALPSYEQYF
NA	TRBJ2-7	TRBD1	TRBV6-5	TGTGCCAGCAGTTACTCCGGACAGGAATGGAGCTCCTACGAGCAGTACTTC	CASSYSGQEWSSYEQYF
NA	TRBJ2-3	NA	TRBV18	TGTGCCAGCTCACCATTTGAGAGCGCAGATACGCAGTATTTT	CASSPFESADTQYF